These T cell receptor beta chains were read from a single sample in a study of CD8+ T cells in alopecia areata. TCRdb's table, derived via immunoSEQ multiplex PCR, lists solely in-frame clones and lacks some. This table has about 140,000 clones, roughly nine tenths appearing once. The sample in question was CD8+ T cells sorted from blood, obtained at week 4, from a patient treated with tofacitinib. These TCRs come from a human donor with alopecia areata. The CDR3 runs from the conserved cysteine through the conserved F or W. A D gene is named only where the DNA matches it firmly. Size is omitted from some rows. Given values are once, few, many or a class for expanded clones.

d_gene,len,v_gene,j_gene,abundance,CDR3aa,CDR3nt
TRBD1,15,TRBV30,TRBJ1-2,.,CAWSTETGGGYGYTF,TGTGCCTGGAGTACTGAGACAGGGGGCGGCTATGGCTACACCTTC
.,12,TRBV5-4,TRBJ2-1,.,CASSFGGDEQFF,TGTGCCAGCAGCTTCGGGGGAGATGAGCAGTTCTTC
TRBD1,14,TRBV19,TRBJ1-1,.,CASSMGTGVTEAFF,TGTGCCAGTAGTATGGGGACAGGGGTCACTGAAGCTTTCTTT
.,14,TRBV29-1,TRBJ2-6,.,CSVETGTGANVLTF,TGCAGCGTTGAAACAGGGACTGGGGCCAACGTCCTGACTTTC
.,13,TRBV30,TRBJ1-1,.,CAWSGNRDTEAFF,TGTGCCTGGAGTGGAAACCGGGACACTGAAGCTTTCTTT
.,17,TRBV2,TRBJ1-3,.,CASTNTPGDRSGNTIYF,TGTGCCAGCACCAACACACCAGGGGATCGCTCTGGAAACACCATATATTTT
.,14,TRBV19,TRBJ1-2,.,CASSIIGGFAGYTF,TGTGCCAGTAGTATAATTGGAGGGTTTGCTGGCTACACCTTC
.,12,TRBV6-5,TRBJ2-1,.,CASSSTYNEQFF,TGTGCCAGCAGCTCTACCTACAATGAGCAGTTCTTC
.,14,TRBV29-1,TRBJ2-7,.,CSVEGGTGYYEQYF,TGCAGCGTTGAAGGGGGGACGGGGTACTACGAGCAGTACTTC
.,14,TRBV5-1,TRBJ2-7,.,CASSPVRRTYEQYF,TGCGCCAGCAGCCCGGTTAGGCGGACCTACGAGCAGTACTTC
TRBD2,15,TRBV5-1,TRBJ2-1,once,CASSLELAGVREQFF,TGCGCCAGCAGCTTGGAACTAGCGGGAGTTCGAGAGCAGTTCTTC
.,13,TRBV7-7,TRBJ2-7,.,CASSRDSAYEQYF,TGTGCTAGCAGCCGGGACTCTGCCTACGAGCAGTACTTC
.,15,TRBV7-8,TRBJ2-3,.,CASSSPGLDTDTQYF,TGTGCCAGCAGCTCGCCGGGACTCGACACAGATACGCAGTATTTT
TRBD2,17,TRBV29-1,TRBJ2-7,.,CSVEGLAGGSLTYEQYF,TGCAGCGTTGAAGGTCTAGCGGGGGGTTCCCTTACCTACGAGCAGTACTTC
.,17,TRBV29-1,TRBJ2-7,.,CSVETKKGEGMPYEQYF,TGCAGCGTTGAAACAAAGAAGGGCGAAGGGATGCCCTACGAGCAGTACTTC
TRBD2,13,TRBV30,TRBJ2-1,.,CAGSTSGGNEQFF,TGTGCCGGGAGCACTAGCGGGGGCAATGAGCAGTTCTTC
.,13,TRBV4-1,TRBJ2-7,.,CASSLRTDYEQYF,TGCGCCAGCAGCCTCAGGACAGACTACGAGCAGTACTTC
TRBD1,16,TRBV7-9,TRBJ1-2,.,CASSLAGTVTPYGYTF,TGTGCCAGCAGCTTGGCCGGGACAGTCACCCCCTATGGCTACACCTTC
TRBD2,14,TRBV11-2,TRBJ2-7,.,CASSFGAGAYEQYF,TGTGCCAGCAGCTTCGGGGCGGGGGCCTACGAGCAGTACTTC
.,14,TRBV7-8,TRBJ2-1,.,CASSPPSLLPGPFF,TGTGCCAGCAGCCCGCCTTCACTCTTGCCCGGTCCGTTCTTC